The subject of this entry is one T cell receptor (beta chain). The CDR3 spans 15 residues. The ends lost 0 bases at V and 9 bases at J; junction bases unmatched: 3. The germline V gene encodes CDR1 MDHEN and CDR2 SYDVKM. This record belongs to a study of T-cell reconstitution after alpha-beta-depleted transplantation in children. The authors prepared the TCRbeta library with unique molecular identifiers. TCRdb recomputed calls from the PCR reads with MiXCR, one row per CDR3 protein. This table holds 500,000 or so distinct CDR3 sequences, 32% found once. This TCR was recovered from a human donor who donated a stem cell graft to a child with aplastic anemia. The rearrangement uses TRBV28 and TRBJ2-1, with 12 bases that match TRBD2. This specimen was PBMCs from the stem cell graft donor, taken from the stem cell graft. Written as DNA, the CDR3 is TGTGCCAGCAGTTTATGGGCTAGCGGGAGGGCTGAGCAGTTCTTC. It yields the protein CASSLWASGRAEQFF.